The 26 T cell receptor beta chains listed next were all sequenced from one sample in a study of graft-versus-host responses after intestinal transplantation. Only in-frame clones appear in the TCRdb table, and some are missing; sequencing was by immunoSEQ multiplex PCR. The table lists fewer than 75,000 clones, 70% to 90% of them singletons, with approximately 1.5% in the top ten. The source material was PBMCs, sampled 26 days after transplant. The origin of the receptors is a human patient who received an intestinal transplant, so some T cells may come from the graft donor.

The V call is TRBV6-1, the J call TRBJ2-2; D possibly corresponds to TRBD1 (6 bases). Trimming shortened V by 7 bases and J by 2 bases, and 14 bases separated the two germline ends. Germline CDR1 and CDR2: MNHNS and SASEGT. The CDR3 consists of 15 residues. The CDR3 sequence is CASKILDSNTGELFF. CDR3 sequence (DNA): TGTGCCAGCAAAATACTGGACAGTAACACCGGGGAGCTGTTTTTT.

The chain combines TRBV4-2 with TRBJ2-2, with TRBD1 identical over 10 bases. There are 17 residues in the CDR3. CDR1 and CDR2 (germline): LGHNA, YNFKEQ. Losses at the gene ends were 0 bases for V and 5 bases for J; bases not matched to a gene: 6. CDR3 residues: CASSQDQTGGYTGELFF. CDR3 coding DNA: TGTGCCAGCAGCCAAGATCAGACAGGGGGCTATACCGGGGAGCTGTTTTTT.

The chain carries TRBV5-5 and TRBJ2-7, with 15 bases that match TRBD2. Germline values: CDR1 SGHKS, CDR2 YYEKEE (reference sequence). V shed 4 bases, J shed 4 bases, and the junction held 12 bases outside the gene matches. The CDR3 is made up of 18 amino acids. CDR3 residues: CASSDPTGLAGGPYEQYF. The CDR3 DNA sequence: TGTGCCAGCAGCGACCCGACGGGACTAGCGGGGGGACCGTACGAGCAGTACTTC.

J is TRBJ1-5 and V is TRBV30; D is unresolved. Germline V gene lookup returns CDR1 GTSNPN and CDR2 SVGIG (reference sequence). The CDR3 contains 12 residues. Trimming took 5 bases from V and 8 from J, leaving 13 bases between them. CDR3 DNA: TGTGCCTGGGACTTCCGCGGGGAGCCCCAGCATTTT. As protein: CAWDFRGEPQHF. The complete variable domain, with remaining parts taken from reference TRBV30 and TRBJ1-5, reads SQTIHQWPATLVQPVGSPLSLECTVEGTSNPNLYWYRQAAGRGLQLLFYSVGIGQISSEVPQNLSASRPQDRQFILSSKKLLLSDSGFYLCAWDFRGEPQHFGDGTRLSIL.

This rearrangement joins TRBV5-4 to TRBJ2-1; D is undetermined. Germline V gives CDR1 SGHNT, CDR2 YYREEE (reference sequence). The CDR3 loop spans 12 amino acids. Trimming cost V 3 bases and J 6 bases, with 7 bases left between them. CDR3 DNA: TGTGCCAGCAGCTACCGGAGCAATGAGCAGTTCTTC. Protein product: CASSYRSNEQFF.

This clone was seen once. This chain joins TRBV19 and TRBJ1-5; D gene ambiguous. Germline V CDR1 and CDR2: LNHDA, SQIVND (reference sequence). This CDR3 has 15 amino acids. Trimming pared 1 base from V and 5 bases from J, leaving 12 bases between. For the CDR3, the DNA is TGTGCCAGTAGTATAGTCCGGCAGGCCGATCAGCCCCAGCATTTT. Translating it yields CASSIVRQADQPQHF.

The chain is built from TRBV5-3 and TRBJ1-2, with TRBD1 matching over 8 bases. TRBV5-3 is identified as an open reading frame with a role that is uncertain. V was pared by 2 bases and J by 6 bases, with 3 bases of the junction left unmatched. The CDR3 consists of 13 residues. The CDR3 sequence: CARSFRGPNGYTF. CDR3 nucleotides: TGTGCCAGAAGCTTCAGGGGGCCCAATGGCTACACCTTC.

This chain connects TRBV2 to TRBJ2-1, with D unresolved. V was trimmed by 6 bases and J by 4 bases, leaving 7 bases between them. The CDR3 consists of 12 residues. Per germline, CDR1 SNHLY and CDR2 FYNNEI. DNA for the CDR3: TGTGCCAGCAGGCGGATGTACAATGAGCAGTTCTTC. The encoded protein is CASRRMYNEQFF. The full variable domain, rest sourced from reference TRBV2 and TRBJ2-1, is EPEVTQTPSHQVTQMGQEVILRCVPISNHLYFYWYRQILGQKVEFLVSFYNNEISEKSEIFDDQFSVERPDGSNFTLKIRSTKLEDSAMYFCASRRMYNEQFFGPGTRLTVL.

This chain links TRBV7-8 with TRBJ2-2; D is possibly TRBD1 (6 bases). The germline gives CDR1 SGHVS, CDR2 FQNEAQ. This CDR3 contains 15 residues. Trimming stripped 5 bases from V and 5 bases from J, with 15 bases between. The CDR3 DNA is TGTGCCAGCAGCCCCCCAGGGGCGAGTACCGGGGAGCTGTTTTTT. It encodes CASSPPGASTGELFF.

The chain combines TRBV27 with TRBJ2-1; 7 bases are a match to TRBD2. CDR1 MNHEY and CDR2 SMNVEV come from the germline V gene (reference sequence). The CDR3 is made up of 17 amino acids. J lost 4 bases, V lost 7 bases, and 16 bases had no gene match. The CDR3 sequence is CASTQLPRGGGYNEQFF. DNA of the CDR3: TGTGCCAGCACCCAACTTCCCCGGGGCGGGGGTTACAATGAGCAGTTCTTC.

This chain links TRBV5-6 with TRBJ1-5; D is unresolved. V gave up 3 bases and J gave up 0 bases, with 13 bases separating them. The CDR3 loop spans 16 amino acids. Per the germline V gene, CDR1 is SGHDT and CDR2 is YYEEEE. In DNA form, the CDR3 reads TGTGCCAGCAGCTCGAACAGCCTTTATAGCAATCAGCCCCAGCATTTT. Its translation is CASSSNSLYSNQPQHF.

This chain joins TRBV5-1 and TRBJ2-3, with 8 bases identical to TRBD1. Looked up from germline, CDR1 is SGHRS and CDR2 is YFSETQ. V dropped 0 bases and J dropped 1; count of bases not matched to a gene: 1. This CDR3 comprises 15 residues. CDR3 loop: CASSLVGQGTDTQYF. The DNA of the CDR3 is TGCGCCAGCAGCTTGGTGGGACAGGGCACAGATACGCAGTATTTT.

This clone has only one observation. This rearrangement joins TRBV6-4 to TRBJ2-3; D is perhaps TRBD2 (7 bases). Per germline, CDR1 MRHNA and CDR2 SNTAGT. The CDR3 extends over 20 amino acids. V was clipped by 7 bases and J by 0 bases, with 29 bases between them. The CDR3 protein is CASKWGGEGGSSLSTDTQYF. The CDR3 DNA reads TGTGCCAGCAAATGGGGGGGAGAAGGGGGATCCTCCCTCAGCACAGATACGCAGTATTTT.

The V gene is TRBV10-2, the J gene TRBJ1-5, with D tentatively TRBD1 (5 bases). Germline V gene sequence: CDR1 WSHSY, CDR2 SAAADI. V lost 6 bases to trimming and J lost 5 bases, with 8 bases between them. The CDR3 runs 12 residues. Written as DNA, the CDR3 is TGCGCCAGCAGGGGGCGAGATCAGCCCCAGCATTTT. Its protein product is CASRGRDQPQHF.

The rearrangement uses TRBV4-1 and TRBJ2-7; tentatively, D is TRBD2 (6 bases). CDR1 is MGHRA, CDR2 YSYEKL, per germline. The CDR3 runs 14 residues. Trimming stripped 0 bases from V and 4 bases from J, with 10 bases between. CDR3 in DNA: TGCGCCAGCAGCCAAGATGGGGCGGGATACGAGCAGTACTTC. Translating gives CASSQDGAGYEQYF.

V gene TRBV30 combines with J gene TRBJ2-3; perhaps TRBD2 as D (5 bases). The germline V and J ends were trimmed by 3 bases and 3 bases, with 16 bases remaining between them. The CDR3 runs 15 residues. Germline CDR1 is GTSNPN and CDR2 is SVGIG (reference sequence). CDR3 region: CAWRTGNKGTDTQYF. CDR3 nucleotide sequence: TGTGCCTGGAGAACGGGGAATAAGGGTACAGATACGCAGTATTTT.

V is TRBV19 and J is TRBJ1-2; unclear D gene. The CDR3 contains 13 residues. V was clipped by 3 bases and J by 10 bases, with 15 bases between them. CDR1 is LNHDA, CDR2 SQIVND, per germline (reference sequence). CDR3 DNA: TGTGCCAGTAGTATTGGAAGGACTTCGGACTACACCTTC. This codes for CASSIGRTSDYTF. Looking up the rest from reference TRBV19 and TRBJ1-2 gives the full variable domain: DGGITQSPKYLFRKEGQNVTLSCEQNLNHDAMYWYRQDPGQGLRLIYYSQIVNDFQKGDIAEGYSVSREKKESFPLTVTSAQKNPTAFYLCASSIGRTSDYTFGSGTRLTVV.

The CDR3 loop reads CASSLVGGDTQYF. CDR3 nucleotides: TGTGCCAGCAGCTTAGTGGGAGGAGATACGCAGTATTTT. The chain carries TRBV7-9 and TRBJ2-3; a possible D gene is TRBD2 (6 bases). V was pared by 1 base and J by 5 bases, with 7 bases between. There are 13 residues in the CDR3. The germline V gene encodes CDR1 SEHNR and CDR2 FQNEAQ (reference sequence).

The V and J genes are TRBV4-2 and TRBJ1-1, with unresolved D. The CDR3 spans 15 residues. V lost 0 bases, J lost 4 bases, and 12 bases lay in between. Per the germline V gene, CDR1 is LGHNA and CDR2 is YNFKEQ. In DNA form, the CDR3 reads TGTGCCAGCAGCCAAGATATTTCAGGAGGCACTGAAGCTTTCTTT. Its translation: CASSQDISGGTEAFF.

The chain employs TRBV5-1 and TRBJ2-7; 10 positions match TRBD1. The CDR3 is made up of 15 amino acids. Trimming removed 5 bases from V and 5 bases from J; junction bases left unmatched: 10. Germline CDR1 reads SGHRS; CDR2 reads YFSETQ. The CDR3 coding sequence is TGCGCCAGCAGTCTGGGGGACAGGGGAAGGAACGAGCAGTACTTC. It is translated as CASSLGDRGRNEQYF.

J is TRBJ1-6 and V is TRBV30; D possibly corresponds to TRBD1 (6 bases). The CDR3 is 17 amino acids. Germline V gives CDR1 GTSNPN, CDR2 SVGIG (reference sequence). V lost 2 bases to trimming and J lost 0 bases, with 14 bases between them. DNA of the CDR3: TGTGCCTGGAGTCTTCACAGGGAAAGCTCCTATAATTCACCCCTCCACTTT. As protein: CAWSLHRESSYNSPLHF. Full variable domain (remainder filled in from reference TRBV30 and TRBJ1-6): SQTIHQWPATLVQPVGSPLSLECTVEGTSNPNLYWYRQAAGRGLQLLFYSVGIGQISSEVPQNLSASRPQDRQFILSSKKLLLSDSGFYLCAWSLHRESSYNSPLHFGNGTRLTVT.

This rearrangement joins TRBV4-1 to TRBJ1-5; D is unresolved. This CDR3 has 16 amino acids. Germline V gene data show CDR1 as MGHRA and CDR2 as YSYEKL. V dropped 0 bases and J dropped 4 bases, with 13 bases sitting between them. In DNA, the CDR3 is TGCGCCAGCAGCCAAGATGCGTGGTCAGGTAATCAGCCCCAGCATTTT. This gives the protein CASSQDAWSGNQPQHF.

This rearrangement joins TRBV28 to TRBJ2-2; TRBD2 aligns across 8 bases. Looked up from germline, CDR1 is MDHEN and CDR2 is SYDVKM. The CDR3 runs to 18 residues. The V segment lost 3 bases and the J segment 0 bases; nucleotides outside the gene matches: 9. CDR3 nucleotide sequence: TGTGCCAGCAGTTTCCTCAGCGGGGGTTACGCGAACACCGGGGAGCTGTTTTTT. This gives the protein CASSFLSGGYANTGELFF.

The V and J genes are TRBV9 and TRBJ2-7; a possible D gene is TRBD2 (5 bases). Trimming pared 0 bases from V and 0 bases from J, leaving 10 bases between. The CDR3 is 15 amino acids. The germline gives CDR1 SGDLS, CDR2 YYNGEE. Here the CDR3 reads CASSVATEVSYEQYF. Here the CDR3 DNA reads TGTGCCAGCAGCGTAGCAACGGAGGTCTCCTACGAGCAGTACTTC.

V and J are TRBV7-9 and TRBJ2-5; D is uncertain. Germline CDR1 SEHNR, CDR2 FQNEAQ (reference sequence). The CDR3 runs to 15 residues. Trimming cost V 0 bases and J 5 bases, with 13 bases left between them. Here the CDR3 reads CASSLALTRSETQYF. The CDR3 DNA is TGTGCCAGCAGCTTAGCTTTGACAAGGTCGGAGACCCAGTACTTC.

Regarding this clone: The junction shows a germline mismatch at one end, possibly a read error. The chain joins TRBV4-3 to TRBJ2-1; 10 nucleotides agree with TRBD2. Germline loops: CDR1 LGHNA, CDR2 YSLEER. The CDR3 loop spans 18 amino acids. The CDR3 DNA follows: TGCGTCAGCAGCCAAGACCGCCTCACTAGCGGGGACGGACGGAGGCTGTTCTTC. This gives the protein CVSSQDRLTSGDGRRLFF.